The clone carrying this TCR beta chain was found a few times. The data belong to a study of T-cell reconstitution after alpha-beta-depleted transplantation in children. V was pared by 6 bases and J by 6 bases, with 6 bases of the junction left unmatched. The CDR3 spans 14 residues. Germline CDR1 and CDR2: MNHEY and SVGEGT. The library targeted TCRbeta and was prepared with unique molecular identifiers. TCRdb independently ran MiXCR on the PCR reads; one entry per CDR3 protein. The repertoire holds about 600,000 distinct CDR3 sequences, with roughly 10% as singletons. The gene calls are TRBV6-2 or TRBV6-3 and TRBJ2-7; TRBD1 matches at 12 bases. The source was PBMCs from the stem cell graft donor, collected from the stem cell graft. This receptor was identified in a human donor who donated a stem cell graft to a child with acute myeloid leukemia. This CDR3 is CASRPGQGASEQYF. The CDR3 bases are TGTGCCAGCAGACCGGGACAGGGGGCGAGCGAGCAGTACTTC.